This T cell receptor beta chain appears in the sequencing data of a study of control samples from healthy donors and cancer patients. Sequencing was performed with immunoSEQ multiplex PCR; in TCRdb, only in-frame clones are kept and a portion is missing. The profile shows about 130,000 clones, 75% to 95% of them singletons. Germline V lookup: CDR1 MGHDK, CDR2 SYGVNS. V was clipped by 6 bases and J by 4 bases, with 16 bases between them. The CDR3 spans 14 residues. The sequencing sample was made of blood. This TCR derives from a man between 18 and 35 years old in good health. V and J are TRBV25-1 and TRBJ2-7; TRBD2 might be the D (7 bases). CDR3 sequence reads: CASRSGGAKYEQYF. The CDR3 coding sequence is TGTGCCAGCAGGTCGGGGGGCGCGAAGTACGAGCAGTACTTC.